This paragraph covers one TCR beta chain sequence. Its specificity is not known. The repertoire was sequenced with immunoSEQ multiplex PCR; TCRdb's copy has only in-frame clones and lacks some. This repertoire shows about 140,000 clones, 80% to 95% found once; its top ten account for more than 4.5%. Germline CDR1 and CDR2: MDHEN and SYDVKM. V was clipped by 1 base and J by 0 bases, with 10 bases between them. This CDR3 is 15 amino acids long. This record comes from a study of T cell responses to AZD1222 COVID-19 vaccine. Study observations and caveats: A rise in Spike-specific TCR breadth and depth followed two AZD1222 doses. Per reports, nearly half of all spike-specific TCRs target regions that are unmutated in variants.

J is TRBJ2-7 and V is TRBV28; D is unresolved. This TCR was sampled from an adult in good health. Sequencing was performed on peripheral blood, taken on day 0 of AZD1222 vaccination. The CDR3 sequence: CASSLYPDRSYEQYF. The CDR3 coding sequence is TGTGCCAGCAGTTTATACCCGGACCGCTCCTACGAGCAGTACTTC. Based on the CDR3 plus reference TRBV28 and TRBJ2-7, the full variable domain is DVKVTQSSRYLVKRTGEKVFLECVQDMDHENMFWYRQDPGLGLRLIYFSYDVKMKEKGDIPEGYSVSREKKERFSLILESASTNQTSMYLCASSLYPDRSYEQYFGPGTRLTVT.